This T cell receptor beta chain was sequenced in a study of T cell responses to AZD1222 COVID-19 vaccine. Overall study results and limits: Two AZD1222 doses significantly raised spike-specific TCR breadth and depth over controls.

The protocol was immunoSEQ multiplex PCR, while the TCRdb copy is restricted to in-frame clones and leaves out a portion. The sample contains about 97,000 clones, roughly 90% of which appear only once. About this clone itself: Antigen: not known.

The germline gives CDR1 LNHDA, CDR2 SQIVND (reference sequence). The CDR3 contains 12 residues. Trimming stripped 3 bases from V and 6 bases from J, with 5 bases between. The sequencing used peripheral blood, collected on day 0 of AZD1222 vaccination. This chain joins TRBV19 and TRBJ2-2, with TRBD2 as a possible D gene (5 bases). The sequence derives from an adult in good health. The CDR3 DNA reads TGTGCCAGTAGTATGGGAGCCGGGGAGCTGTTTTTT. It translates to CASSMGAGELFF.